This TCR beta chain originates from a study of Ad26.COV2.S vaccination and SARS-CoV-2 variants. Across the study: Donor was one of the participants in the Ad26.COV2.S arm of the COV1001 trial.

Study-level results: Breadth and depth estimates from TCRs may understate total T cell responses. Vaccine recipients showed a spike-specific TCR breadth that was higher than in placebo recipients.

The CDR3 is made up of 13 amino acids. The germline V gene has CDR1 MDHEN and CDR2 SYDVKM. With 6 bases removed from V and 1 base from J, the gap between germline ends came to 10 bases. The assay was immunoSEQ multiplex PCR, and TCRdb's table has in-frame clones only and misses some. The sample holds roughly 330,000 clones; about 90% are singletons and the top ten take around 5.5%. In regard to this clone: What it binds is not known.

The treatment was: some 20 received Ad26.COV2.S at low or high dose, single or two shots; several received placebo; per-sample allocation not given. Samples came from day 63 after the first vaccine or placebo injection. Based in Boston, the donor was an adult of 18-55 years. The sequence derives from a person aged 18-60 years who received the Ad26.COV2.S COVID-19 vaccine or a placebo. The chain carries TRBV28 and TRBJ2-7; TRBD2 is a possible D gene (5 bases). Here the sequenced sample was peripheral blood, taken in a trial of Ad26.COV2.S vaccine versus placebo. The CDR3: CASSPGMSYEQYV. For the CDR3, the DNA is TGTGCCAGCAGCCCGGGGATGTCCTACGAGCAGTACGTC.